Each of the 28 T cell receptor beta chains below was sequenced from the same sample in a study of radiotherapy plus CTLA-4 blockade in lung cancer. TCRdb's copy holds only in-frame clones and misses some; the assay was immunoSEQ multiplex PCR. The repertoire includes tens of thousands of clones, around 85% of them detected once, and around a sixth sits in the top ten. Sequencing was performed on peripheral blood, taken from a patient treated with radiotherapy plus ipilimumab. The origin of the receptors is a human donor with non-small cell lung cancer who had a complete response to radiotherapy plus ipilimumab.

The genes are TRBV19 and TRBJ2-3; 7 bases are shared with TRBD1. The V gene end was trimmed by 6 bases and the J gene end by 3 bases; junction bases not matched to a gene: 6. This CDR3 is built from 14 residues. CDR1 and CDR2 (germline): LNHDA, SQIVND (reference sequence). CDR3 region: CASRFRDSTDTQYF. As DNA, the CDR3 is TGTGCCAGTAGATTCCGGGACAGTACAGATACGCAGTATTTT. The variable domain in full, completed from reference TRBV19 and TRBJ2-3, reads DGGITQSPKYLFRKEGQNVTLSCEQNLNHDAMYWYRQDPGQGLRLIYYSQIVNDFQKGDIAEGYSVSREKKESFPLTVTSAQKNPTAFYLCASRFRDSTDTQYFGPGTRLTVL.

J is TRBJ2-5 and V is TRBV5-1; weak D call: TRBD1 (6 bases). Gene TRBJ2-7 matches the end of the DNA better, so the J call may be wrong. This CDR3 contains 14 residues. Germline V CDR1 and CDR2: SGHRS, YFSETQ. CDR3 residues: CASSFTGFSDEQYF. CDR3 in DNA: TGCGCCAGCAGCTTTACAGGGTTCTCGGACGAGCAGTACTTC.

This chain uses TRBV6-6 with TRBJ1-2; the D gene is possibly TRBD1 (5 bases). V shed 4 bases and J shed 3 bases, with 15 bases lying between them. The CDR3 runs to 15 residues. Looked up from germline, CDR1 is MNHNY and CDR2 is SVGAGI (reference sequence). As DNA, the CDR3 is TGTGCCAGCAGTTCTAATCCAGGGACTCACTATGGCTACACCTTC. It is translated as CASSSNPGTHYGYTF.

The chain carries TRBV30 and TRBJ1-4; 9 nucleotides line up with TRBD1. CDR1 and CDR2 from the germline V gene are GTSNPN and SVGIG (reference sequence). The trim removed 1 base at V and 6 bases at J, leaving 6 bases unmatched. The CDR3 is 15 amino acids. The CDR3 loop reads CAWSGAQGADEKLFF. Here the CDR3 DNA reads TGTGCCTGGAGTGGGGCACAGGGGGCGGATGAAAAACTGTTTTTT.

The CDR3 DNA reads as TGTGCCAGCAGCTTCGGGCGGGGGGGATCGGATACGCAGTATTTT. Amino acids: CASSFGRGGSDTQYF. The rearrangement links TRBV7-2 to TRBJ2-3, with TRBD2 matching 9 bases. CDR3 length: 15 amino acids. Germline V gene sequence: CDR1 SGHTA, CDR2 FQGNSA. Germline trimming cut 3 bases from V and 6 bases from J; bases unmatched to any gene: 7.

The CDR3 DNA is TGTGCCATCAGTGAGTTACAGGGTGGGGCAGATACGCAGTATTTT. It translates to CAISELQGGADTQYF. This sequence joins TRBV10-3 and TRBJ2-3; TRBD1 is a possible D gene (6 bases). The CDR3 contains 15 residues. Germline CDR1 reads ENHRY; CDR2 reads SYGVKD. Trimming took off 1 base at V and 4 bases at J, with 12 bases between the two ends.

The chain uses TRBV6-1 and TRBJ2-4; TRBD1 aligns across 8 bases. Unmatched junction bases numbered 7, after V lost 6 bases and J lost 3 bases. There are 15 residues in the CDR3. Germline V gives CDR1 MNHNS, CDR2 SASEGT. The DNA for the CDR3 is TGTGCCAGCAGCTCAGACAGGGGATTCAAAAACATTCAGTACTTC. This codes for CASSSDRGFKNIQYF.

The rearrangement uses TRBV27 and TRBJ1-1, with D possibly being TRBD1 (6 bases). There are 15 residues in the CDR3. CDR1 and CDR2 (germline): MNHEY, SMNVEV (reference sequence). Deletions cut 3 bases from V and 4 bases from J, with 15 bases between. CDR3 DNA sequence: TGTGCCAGCAGTTTGATGGAGGGGGGGGGCACTGAAGCTTTCTTT. Translating it yields CASSLMEGGGTEAFF.

This clone was detected only a few times. The chain combines TRBV19 with TRBJ2-1, with D uncertain. Germline CDR1 is LNHDA and CDR2 is SQIVND (reference sequence). The CDR3 covers 13 residues. The ends were cut back, 6 bases at V and 1 base at J, with 7 bases in the middle. CDR3 nucleotide sequence: TGTGCCAGTAGGACTCCGTCCTACAATGAGCAGTTCTTC. Amino acid sequence: CASRTPSYNEQFF.

The chain employs TRBV6-6 and TRBJ2-7, with a possible D match to TRBD2 (7 bases). Per germline, CDR1 MNHNY and CDR2 SVGAGI (reference sequence). V lost 0 bases and J lost 1, with 10 bases in between. The CDR3 runs 15 residues. For the CDR3, the DNA is TGTGCCAGCAGTTACTCGGGAGGGGGATCCTACGAGCAGTACTTC. The encoded protein is CASSYSGGGSYEQYF.

Concerning this clone itself: Additional DNA sequences in this sample encode the identical CDR3. The rearrangement joins TRBV7-2 to TRBJ1-2; tentative D call: TRBD1 (5 bases). CDR3 size: 13 residues. Trimming cost V 5 bases and J 6 bases, with 13 bases left between them. Germline V gene sequence: CDR1 SGHTA, CDR2 FQGNSA. The CDR3 bases are TGTGCCAGCAGCCCCTACCGGGGGGATGGCTACACCTTC. Its protein product is CASSPYRGDGYTF.

This clone was observed once. The J gene is TRBJ2-5, the V gene TRBV7-9; 8 bases match TRBD2. Germline CDR1 SEHNR, CDR2 FQNEAQ (reference sequence). The V gene end was trimmed by 10 bases and the J gene end by 3 bases; junction bases not matched to a gene: 4. The CDR3 is 12 residues long. The chain's CDR3 is CAIGGGEETQYF. CDR3 DNA: TGTGCCATCGGGGGGGGCGAAGAGACCCAGTACTTC. Filled out from reference TRBV7-9 and TRBJ2-5, the complete variable domain reads DTGVSQNPRHKITKRGQNVTFRCDPISEHNRLYWYRQTLGQGPEFLTYFQNEAQLEKSRLLSDRFSAERPKGSFSTLEIQRTEQGDSAMYLCAIGGGEETQYFGPGTRLLVL.

This chain joins TRBV29-1 and TRBJ1-2; tentatively, D is TRBD1 (6 bases). Germline CDR1 SQVTM, CDR2 ANQGSEA. V lost 3 bases to trimming and J lost 5 bases, with 13 bases between them. The CDR3 contains 13 residues. The CDR3, as DNA: TGCAGCGTTGAGGACAGTTTTGGATATGGCTACACCTTC. Translated, it gives CSVEDSFGYGYTF.

The chain is built from TRBV4-3 and TRBJ1-1; perhaps TRBD1 as D (6 bases). With 5 bases removed from V and 3 bases from J, the gap between germline ends came to 16 bases. The CDR3 extends over 15 amino acids. The germline V gene has CDR1 LGHNA and CDR2 YSLEER. CDR3 loop: CASSDGGGRDTEAFF. The CDR3 DNA reads TGCGCCAGCAGCGATGGGGGGGGGCGTGACACTGAAGCTTTCTTT.

V is TRBV5-4 and J is TRBJ2-3; TRBD1 agrees at 7 bases. This CDR3 is built from 14 residues. CDR1 and CDR2 (germline): SGHNT, YYREEE (reference sequence). Germline trimming cut 4 bases from V and 2 bases from J; bases unmatched to any gene: 4. The CDR3 bases are TGTGCCAGCAGCCTGGGACAGAACACAGATACGCAGTATTTT. It codes for CASSLGQNTDTQYF.

The rearrangement joins TRBV19 to TRBJ1-6; 9 bases line up with TRBD1. This CDR3 comprises 15 residues. The junction had 7 bases not matched to a gene; V was cut back by 6 bases and J by 7 bases. Germline-derived CDR1 and CDR2 are LNHDA and SQIVND (reference sequence). CDR3 residues: CASRDPGQGNSPLHF. CDR3 sequence (DNA): TGTGCCAGTAGGGACCCGGGACAGGGCAATTCACCCCTCCACTTT.

A few counts support this clone. CDR3 protein: CASRQGAEEKLFF. The DNA of the CDR3 is TGTGCCAGCCGACAGGGGGCAGAGGAAAAACTGTTTTTT. The V gene is TRBV6-5, the J gene TRBJ1-4; 10 bases line up with TRBD1. The CDR3 runs 13 residues. Germline CDR1 is MNHEY and CDR2 is SVGAGI. The J segment lost 8 bases and the V segment lost 8 bases, leaving 5 bases of the junction unmatched.

The genes are TRBV7-2 and TRBJ2-3; TRBD2 agrees at 10 bases. The CDR3 sequence is 18 residues long. Per germline, CDR1 SGHTA and CDR2 FQGNSA. V lost 1 base and J lost 4; bases outside the gene matches: 11. The CDR3 sequence is CASSLDGPSGSSPDTQYF. The CDR3 bases are TGTGCCAGCAGCTTAGATGGGCCTAGCGGGAGTAGCCCAGATACGCAGTATTTT.

This chain connects TRBV7-2 to TRBJ1-5, with D possibly matching TRBD1 (6 bases). There are 16 residues in the CDR3. Trimming cost V 5 bases and J 4 bases, with 18 bases left between them. Germline CDR1 reads SGHTA; CDR2 reads FQGNSA. CDR3 in DNA: TGTGCCAGCAGCCCGTCGGATACCAGGGGTAATCAGCCCCAGCATTTT. It yields the protein CASSPSDTRGNQPQHF.

The rearrangement links TRBV7-2 to TRBJ1-4; no definite D call. Germline V lookup: CDR1 SGHTA, CDR2 FQGNSA. The CDR3 length is 14 residues. Deletions cut 1 base from V and 3 bases from J, with 6 bases between. The CDR3: CASSLGGSNEKLFF. The CDR3 bases are TGTGCCAGCAGCTTAGGAGGCTCTAATGAAAAACTGTTTTTT.

The rearrangement links TRBV29-1 to TRBJ2-5, with D possibly TRBD2 on 5 matching bases. V shed 5 bases and J shed 1 base, with 11 bases lying between them. Germline CDR1 reads SQVTM; CDR2 reads ANQGSEA. This CDR3 is built from 13 residues. The CDR3 DNA reads as TGCAGCGTTCGGGGAACTATCCAAGAGACCCAGTACTTC. This gives the protein CSVRGTIQETQYF.

The rearrangement links TRBV7-2 to TRBJ1-5; TRBD1 aligns across 8 bases. The trim removed 3 bases at V and 9 bases at J, leaving 4 bases unmatched. The CDR3 totals 13 residues. Looked up from germline, CDR1 is SGHTA and CDR2 is FQGNSA. In DNA form, the CDR3 reads TGTGCCAGCAGCTTCCAGGGGGCCAGGCCCCAGCATTTT. Its protein product is CASSFQGARPQHF.

V gene TRBV7-9 combines with J gene TRBJ2-5; the D is unclear. Trimming removed 6 bases from V and 0 bases from J, with 8 bases in between. This CDR3 region has 13 residues. Germline CDR1 reads SEHNR; CDR2 reads FQNEAQ (reference sequence). As DNA, the CDR3 is TGTGCCAGCAGTGTAGTAAACCAAGAGACCCAGTACTTC. Its translation: CASSVVNQETQYF.

This chain connects TRBV7-2 to TRBJ2-3, with D perhaps matching TRBD2 (6 bases). This CDR3 has 15 amino acids. Germline CDR1 reads SGHTA; CDR2 reads FQGNSA. V was pared by 5 bases and J by 0 bases, with 12 bases between. CDR3 sequence: CASSLGTLSTDTQYF. CDR3 coding DNA: TGTGCCAGCAGCCTAGGGACTTTGAGCACAGATACGCAGTATTTT.

V gene TRBV25-1 combines with J gene TRBJ2-1; 13 positions match TRBD2. The CDR3 totals 17 residues. Germline CDR1 reads MGHDK; CDR2 reads SYGVNS. Trimming cost V 3 bases and J 12 bases; bases outside gene matches: 14. In DNA, the CDR3 is TGTGCCAGCAGTGATCCGGGACTAGCGGGATCCCGGCGCGGGCAGTTCTTC. This encodes CASSDPGLAGSRRGQFF.

This clone was detected only once. V and J are TRBV28 and TRBJ1-2, with a tentative D call TRBD1 (5 bases). Germline V gene lookup returns CDR1 MDHEN and CDR2 SYDVKM. V was cut by 8 bases and J by 5 bases, with 12 bases left in between. The CDR3 has 12 residues. In DNA form, the CDR3 reads TGTGCCAGCTACACTGGGGGGTATGGCTACACCTTC. Its protein is CASYTGGYGYTF.

This sequence joins TRBV19 and TRBJ2-7; no firm D call. This CDR3 is built from 13 residues. V was clipped by 0 bases and J by 4 bases, with 7 bases between them. CDR1 is LNHDA and CDR2 is SQIVND in the germline V gene (reference sequence). Written as DNA, the CDR3 is TGTGCCAGTAGTATAGAAATTCGGTACGAGCAGTACTTC. Its translation: CASSIEIRYEQYF.

V is TRBV4-3 and J is TRBJ2-2; 8 bases line up with TRBD1. With V trimmed by 2 bases and J by 5 bases, 16 bases remained unmatched. Germline-derived CDR1 and CDR2 are LGHNA and YSLEER. The CDR3 is 19 amino acids. The DNA of the CDR3 is TGCGCCAGCAGCCAATCCCCGAACCCAGGGGGCGCGAGTACCGGGGAGCTGTTTTTT. Amino acid sequence: CASSQSPNPGGASTGELFF.